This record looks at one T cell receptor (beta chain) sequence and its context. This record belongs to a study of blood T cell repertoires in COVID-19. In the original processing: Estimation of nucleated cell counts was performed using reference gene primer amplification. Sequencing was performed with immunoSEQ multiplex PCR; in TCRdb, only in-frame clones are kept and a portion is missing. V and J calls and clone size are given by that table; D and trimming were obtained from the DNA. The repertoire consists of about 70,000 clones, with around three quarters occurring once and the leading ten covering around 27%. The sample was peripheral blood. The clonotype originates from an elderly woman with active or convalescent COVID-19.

The CDR3 region is CASSRLTDTQYF. The DNA for the CDR3 is TGCGCCAGCAGCCGTCTCACAGATACGCAGTATTTT. The rearrangement uses TRBV5-1 and TRBJ2-3; D not resolved. In germline, CDR1 is SGHRS, CDR2 YFSETQ. The CDR3 has 12 residues. Trimming pared 4 bases from V and 2 bases from J, leaving 5 bases between.